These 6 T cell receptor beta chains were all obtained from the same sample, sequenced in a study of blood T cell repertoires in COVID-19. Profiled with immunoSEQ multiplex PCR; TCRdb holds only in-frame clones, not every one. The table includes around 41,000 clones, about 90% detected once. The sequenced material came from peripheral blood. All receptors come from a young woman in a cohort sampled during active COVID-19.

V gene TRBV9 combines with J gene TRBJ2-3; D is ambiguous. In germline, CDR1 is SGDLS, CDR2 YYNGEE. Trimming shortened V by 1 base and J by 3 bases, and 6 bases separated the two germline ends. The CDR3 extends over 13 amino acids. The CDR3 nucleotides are TGTGCCAGCAGCGTATCCGGGACAGATACGCAGTATTTT. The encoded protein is CASSVSGTDTQYF. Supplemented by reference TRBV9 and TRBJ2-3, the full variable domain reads DSGVTQTPKHLITATGQRVTLRCSPRSGDLSVYWYQQSLDQGLQFLIQYYNGEERAKGNILERFSAQQFPDLHSELNLSSLELGDSALYFCASSVSGTDTQYFGPGTRLTVL.

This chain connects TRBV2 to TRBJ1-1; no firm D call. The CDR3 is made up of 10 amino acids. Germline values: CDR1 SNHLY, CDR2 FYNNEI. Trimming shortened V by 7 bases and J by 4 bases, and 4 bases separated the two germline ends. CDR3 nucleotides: TGTGCCAGCATATCCACTGAAGCTTTCTTT. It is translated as CASISTEAFF.

The CDR3 nucleotides read TGTGCCAGCTCACCGACTAGCGGGAGAATCTACGAGCAGTACTTC. Its protein is CASSPTSGRIYEQYF. The rearrangement links TRBV18 to TRBJ2-7; 12 bases are a match to TRBD2. From germline, CDR1 is KGHSH and CDR2 LQKENI. The CDR3 runs to 15 residues. With 3 bases clipped from V and 3 bases from J, the junction kept 3 bases outside the gene matches.

This CDR3 reads CASSRASGREYQETQYF. CDR3 nucleotide sequence: TGTGCCAGCAGCAGGGCTAGCGGGCGGGAGTACCAAGAGACCCAGTACTTC. V and J are TRBV9 and TRBJ2-5; 8 bases agree with TRBD2. The trim removed 4 bases at V and 0 bases at J, leaving 11 bases unmatched. This CDR3 has 17 amino acids. The germline V gene has CDR1 SGDLS and CDR2 YYNGEE. Using reference TRBV9 and TRBJ2-5 for the parts outside the CDR3, the full variable domain is DSGVTQTPKHLITATGQRVTLRCSPRSGDLSVYWYQQSLDQGLQFLIQYYNGEERAKGNILERFSAQQFPDLHSELNLSSLELGDSALYFCASSRASGREYQETQYFGPGTRLLVL.

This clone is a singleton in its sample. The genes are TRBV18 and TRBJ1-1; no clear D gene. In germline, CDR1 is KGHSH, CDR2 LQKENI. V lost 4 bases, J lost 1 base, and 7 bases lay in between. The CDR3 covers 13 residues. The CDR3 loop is CASSQTPNTEAFF. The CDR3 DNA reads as TGTGCCAGCTCACAGACACCGAACACTGAAGCTTTCTTT.

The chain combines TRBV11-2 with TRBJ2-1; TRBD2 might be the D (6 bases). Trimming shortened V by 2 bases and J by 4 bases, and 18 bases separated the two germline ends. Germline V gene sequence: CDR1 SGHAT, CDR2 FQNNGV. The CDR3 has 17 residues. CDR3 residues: CASSLRWGVKGYNEQFF. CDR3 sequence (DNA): TGTGCCAGCAGCTTAAGATGGGGGGTTAAGGGGTACAATGAGCAGTTCTTC. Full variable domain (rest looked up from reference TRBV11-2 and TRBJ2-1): EAGVAQSPRYKIIEKRQSVAFWCNPISGHATLYWYQQILGQGPKLLIQFQNNGVVDDSQLPKDRFSAERLKGVDSTLKIQPAKLEDSAVYLCASSLRWGVKGYNEQFFGPGTRLTVL.